Below are 30 T cell receptor beta chains sequenced from a single sample in a study of T cell responses to AZD1222 COVID-19 vaccine. Sequenced by immunoSEQ multiplex PCR; TCRdb stores in-frame clones only, minus some. The sample includes roughly 180,000 clones, about 90% of them seen just once. The sequencing used peripheral blood, collected on day 0 of AZD1222 vaccination. The receptor set was obtained from an adult in good health.

J is TRBJ1-4 and V is TRBV7-2; D may be TRBD1 (6 bases). This CDR3 has 15 amino acids. Germline CDR1 is SGHTA and CDR2 is FQGNSA. V was shortened by 4 bases and J by 5 bases, with 14 bases between the two germline ends. The CDR3 here is CASSSRTAPNEKLFF. The CDR3 DNA reads as TGTGCCAGCAGCTCAAGGACAGCGCCGAATGAAAAACTGTTTTTT.

This chain links TRBV24-1 with TRBJ2-3, with D perhaps TRBD1 or TRBD2 (5 bases each). CDR1 is KGHDR, CDR2 SFDVKD, per germline. CDR3 length equals 17 residues. The V gene lost 0 bases and the J gene lost 0 bases, with 12 bases spanning the gap. CDR3 in amino acids: CATSDLGASGSTDTQYF. Written as DNA, the CDR3 is TGTGCCACCAGTGATTTGGGGGCGAGCGGAAGCACAGATACGCAGTATTTT.

The V call is TRBV6-5, the J call TRBJ1-5; unclear D gene. This CDR3 contains 14 residues. V was trimmed by 6 bases and J by 4 bases, leaving 13 bases between them. The V gene's germline CDR1 is MNHEY and CDR2 SVGAGI. This CDR3 is CASRPGRLNQPQHF. In DNA, the CDR3 is TGTGCCAGCAGACCCGGACGGTTGAATCAGCCCCAGCATTTT.

This chain joins TRBV11-3 and TRBJ2-3, with 7 bases matching TRBD2. The germline V gene encodes CDR1 SGHNT and CDR2 YENEEA. This CDR3 comprises 15 residues. V shed 6 bases and J 4 bases; nucleotides not matched to a gene: 10. For the CDR3, the DNA is TGTGCCAGCAGTCCCGGGGCGGGAGAGGCAGATACGCAGTATTTT. Residues: CASSPGAGEADTQYF.

CDR3 loop: CASGDGTADTQYF. CDR3 coding DNA: TGCGCCAGTGGGGATGGTACGGCAGATACGCAGTATTTT. This rearrangement joins TRBV10-2 to TRBJ2-3; D unresolved. Deletions cut 9 bases from V and 4 bases from J, with 14 bases between. Looked up from germline, CDR1 is WSHSY and CDR2 is SAAADI. The CDR3 has 13 residues.

V gene TRBV11-2 combines with J gene TRBJ2-3; 7 nucleotides agree with TRBD1. Germline CDR1 reads SGHAT; CDR2 reads FQNNGV. J gave up 3 bases and V 5 bases, and 8 bases lay outside the gene matches. The CDR3 contains 15 residues. As DNA, the CDR3 is TGTGCCAGCAGCATCCGGGACAGTCATACAGATACGCAGTATTTT. It codes for CASSIRDSHTDTQYF.

The rearrangement uses TRBV29-1 and TRBJ1-4; 8 bases are a match to TRBD1. The CDR3 is 18 residues long. Germline CDR1 and CDR2: SQVTM and ANQGSEA. With 0 bases clipped from V and 2 bases from J, the junction kept 11 bases outside the gene matches. CDR3 sequence: CSVEDPDRAFKTNEKLFF. DNA for the CDR3: TGCAGCGTTGAAGATCCGGACAGGGCCTTTAAGACTAATGAAAAACTGTTTTTT.

The CDR3 protein is CASSPDPGNPNYGYTF. Written as DNA, the CDR3 is TGTGCCAGCTCACCAGATCCAGGGAATCCTAACTATGGCTACACCTTC. The chain has TRBV18 and TRBJ1-2; possible D gene TRBD1, 5 bases. This CDR3 region has 16 residues. Deletions cut 2 bases from V and 0 bases from J, with 13 bases between. Per germline, CDR1 KGHSH and CDR2 LQKENI.

The rearrangement uses TRBV19 and TRBJ1-4; unclear D gene. Germline V gene data show CDR1 as LNHDA and CDR2 as SQIVND (reference sequence). The V end lost 7 bases, the J end lost 1 base, and 4 bases lay between the germline ends. CDR3 length: 12 amino acids. CDR3 in amino acids: CASKETNEKLFF. The CDR3 DNA is TGTGCCAGTAAGGAAACTAATGAAAAACTGTTTTTT.

The genes are TRBV4-1 and TRBJ2-1; 12 bases are shared with TRBD2. Germline CDR1 is MGHRA and CDR2 is YSYEKL. The CDR3 runs 17 residues. V was pared by 3 bases and J by 4 bases, with 7 bases of the junction left unmatched. The CDR3 reads CASSQGIGTSGYNEQFF. DNA for the CDR3: TGCGCCAGCAGCCAGGGCATCGGGACTAGCGGGTACAATGAGCAGTTCTTC.

The rearrangement links TRBV6-5 to TRBJ1-4; D gene unclear. This CDR3 is 13 amino acids long. V was cut by 5 bases and J by 5 bases, with 9 bases left in between. The V gene's germline CDR1 is MNHEY and CDR2 SVGAGI. This CDR3 reads CASSPERNEKLFF. The CDR3 nucleotides are TGTGCCAGCAGTCCAGAAAGAAATGAAAAACTGTTTTTT.

A single count supports this clone. The CDR3 loop reads CASSRVGEKLFF. Here the CDR3 DNA reads TGTGCCAGCAGTCGGGTGGGCGAAAAACTGTTTTTT. This sequence joins TRBV6-5 and TRBJ1-4, with unresolved D. Germline assignment: CDR1 MNHEY and CDR2 SVGAGI. V shed 5 bases and J shed 8 bases, with 9 bases lying between them. CDR3 length equals 12 residues.

This clone was seen only a few times. V gene TRBV3-1 (or the pseudogene TRBV3-2) combines with J gene TRBJ2-1, with 11 bases lining up with TRBD2. The CDR3 runs 19 residues. Trimming took 4 bases from V and 8 from J; bases not matched to a gene: 19. CDR1 and CDR2 from the germline V gene are LGHDT and YNNKEL (reference sequence). This CDR3 reads CASSLYRTSGRGKVDEQFF. The CDR3 DNA follows: TGTGCCAGCAGCCTGTATCGGACTAGCGGGCGGGGCAAGGTTGATGAGCAGTTCTTC.

The chain uses TRBV9 and TRBJ2-2; D remains unclear. V lost 0 bases, J lost 7 bases, and 4 bases lay in between. Germline V gene lookup returns CDR1 SGDLS and CDR2 YYNGEE. The CDR3 has 12 residues. This chain's CDR3 is CASSVDHGELFF. The CDR3 DNA sequence: TGTGCCAGCAGCGTAGACCACGGGGAGCTGTTTTTT.

This rearrangement joins TRBV28 to TRBJ2-5; 8 bases align to TRBD2. CDR3 length: 16 amino acids. Germline loops: CDR1 MDHEN, CDR2 SYDVKM. V shed 3 bases, J shed 1 base, and the junction held 7 bases outside the gene matches. CDR3 sequence reads: CASSFWPGGVQETQYF. For the CDR3, the DNA is TGTGCCAGCAGTTTTTGGCCCGGGGGGGTCCAAGAGACCCAGTACTTC.

This chain connects TRBV6-5 to TRBJ1-2; a weak D match, TRBD1 (5 bases). The ends were cut back, 4 bases at V and 7 bases at J, with 13 bases in the middle. Germline CDR1 MNHEY, CDR2 SVGAGI. CDR3 length: 13 amino acids. CDR3 coding DNA: TGTGCCAGCAGTTCCACTCCCCAGGGTGGCTACACCTTC. It is translated as CASSSTPQGGYTF.

The chain joins TRBV28 to TRBJ1-1; tentatively, D is TRBD1 (5 bases). Trimming removed 2 bases from V and 4 bases from J, with 8 bases in between. The CDR3 contains 13 residues. Germline V gives CDR1 MDHEN, CDR2 SYDVKM. The CDR3 sequence: CASSLHGGTEAFF. CDR3 bases: TGTGCCAGCAGTTTACACGGGGGCACTGAAGCTTTCTTT.

CDR3: CASSFGRFTDTQYF. The CDR3 nucleotides are TGTGCCAGCAGTTTTGGGCGCTTCACAGATACGCAGTATTTT. J is TRBJ2-3 and V is TRBV27; unclear D gene. The V end lost 3 bases, the J end lost 2 bases, and 9 bases lay between the germline ends. The CDR3 has 14 amino acids. Germline CDR1 MNHEY, CDR2 SMNVEV (reference sequence).

This clone turned up a few times. The rearrangement links TRBV28 to TRBJ1-2; 7 bases align to TRBD1. With V trimmed by 11 bases and J by 4 bases, 7 bases remained unmatched. The length of the CDR3 is 12 residues. The germline V gene encodes CDR1 MDHEN and CDR2 SYDVKM. The CDR3, as DNA: TGTGCCGTCCAGGGGGGTAGCTATGGCTACACCTTC. Its protein is CAVQGGSYGYTF.

This chain uses TRBV10-3 with TRBJ1-2; 7 nucleotides align to TRBD1. V shed 4 bases, J shed 8 bases, and the junction held 10 bases outside the gene matches. CDR3 length: 14 amino acids. Germline CDR1 ENHRY, CDR2 SYGVKD. CDR3 loop: CAISGDRSSVGYTF. DNA of the CDR3: TGTGCCATCAGTGGGGACAGAAGCTCAGTAGGCTACACCTTC.

This sequence joins TRBV27 and TRBJ1-5, with D unclear. The CDR3 extends over 17 amino acids. The germline CDR1 and CDR2 sequences are MNHEY and SMNVEV (reference sequence). Deletions cut 1 base from V and 0 bases from J, with 13 bases between. The CDR3 here is CASSLFGHGYSNQPQHF. DNA for the CDR3: TGTGCCAGCAGTTTATTTGGCCATGGATATAGCAATCAGCCCCAGCATTTT.

This clone appeared once. The CDR3 loop is CASSAGTPQSRTQYF. CDR3 nucleotides: TGTGCCAGCAGCGCCGGGACTCCCCAATCCCGTACGCAGTATTTT. The rearrangement uses TRBV9 and TRBJ2-3; a possible D gene is TRBD2 (6 bases). Trimming took off 3 bases at V and 8 bases at J, with 19 bases between the two ends. Germline V gene sequence: CDR1 SGDLS, CDR2 YYNGEE. The CDR3 has 15 residues.

The V and J genes are TRBV28 and TRBJ1-1; D gene uncertain. This CDR3 contains 14 residues. V shed 6 bases and J shed 2 bases, with 13 bases lying between them. In germline, CDR1 is MDHEN, CDR2 SYDVKM. CDR3 protein: CASSWVRANTEAFF. As DNA, the CDR3 is TGTGCCAGCAGCTGGGTGCGGGCAAACACTGAAGCTTTCTTT.

The V and J genes are TRBV11-2 and TRBJ1-3, with TRBD1 as a possible D gene (5 bases). Trimming shortened V by 5 bases and J by 5 bases, and 16 bases separated the two germline ends. The CDR3 is 15 amino acids. The germline gives CDR1 SGHAT, CDR2 FQNNGV. The CDR3 loop is CASSPRQLVRNTIYF. In DNA, the CDR3 is TGTGCCAGCAGCCCCCGACAGCTAGTACGAAACACCATATATTTT.

The gene calls are TRBV5-1 and TRBJ2-5; 7 bases are shared with TRBD1. Germline V gene sequence: CDR1 SGHRS, CDR2 YFSETQ. The CDR3 contains 14 residues. V lost 4 bases and J lost 2; bases outside the gene matches: 5. The CDR3 sequence is CASSVPGQQETQYF. The CDR3 coding sequence is TGCGCCAGCAGCGTTCCGGGACAGCAAGAGACCCAGTACTTC.

V usage is TRBV7-2 and J usage is TRBJ2-5, with D possibly TRBD2 on 6 matching bases. Germline V gene sequence: CDR1 SGHTA, CDR2 FQGNSA. V was clipped by 0 bases and J by 7 bases, with 15 bases between them. The CDR3 runs 15 residues. CDR3 sequence (DNA): TGTGCCAGCAGCTTAGCGCCCACGGGACTCGCGACCCAGTACTTC. Amino acid sequence: CASSLAPTGLATQYF.

The rearrangement links TRBV19 to TRBJ1-6; D is ambiguous. CDR1 is LNHDA, CDR2 SQIVND, per germline (reference sequence). The CDR3 length is 14 residues. V was shortened by 0 bases and J by 11 bases, with 11 bases between the two germline ends. The CDR3 nucleotides are TGTGCCAGTAGTATAGACTTAGATTCGCCACCCCTCCACTTT. This encodes CASSIDLDSPPLHF.

V usage is TRBV7-9 and J usage is TRBJ2-2; D not certain. The germline V gene encodes CDR1 SEHNR and CDR2 FQNEAQ (reference sequence). V gave up 3 bases and J gave up 5 bases, with 7 bases separating them. The CDR3 length is 13 residues. This chain's CDR3 is CASSFDLTGELFF. The CDR3 region has the DNA TGTGCCAGCAGCTTCGACTTGACCGGGGAGCTGTTTTTT.

The chain has TRBV4-1 and TRBJ2-5; 9 bases align to TRBD2. CDR3 length: 16 residues. Trimming took 4 bases from V and 5 from J; bases not matched to a gene: 11. Germline V gene data show CDR1 as MGHRA and CDR2 as YSYEKL. CDR3 sequence (DNA): TGCGCCAGCAGCCGTTCTTTAGCGGGAGTAGGGGAGACCCAGTACTTC. This sequence encodes CASSRSLAGVGETQYF.

This sequence joins TRBV7-7 and TRBJ1-4, with TRBD1 identical over 7 bases. Germline values: CDR1 SSHAT, CDR2 FNYEAQ (reference sequence). The CDR3 consists of 15 residues. Trimming took 5 bases from V and 5 from J; bases not matched to a gene: 8. This CDR3 is CASSPLGTENEKLFF. The CDR3 DNA sequence: TGTGCCAGCAGCCCCCTCGGGACAGAAAATGAAAAACTGTTTTTT.